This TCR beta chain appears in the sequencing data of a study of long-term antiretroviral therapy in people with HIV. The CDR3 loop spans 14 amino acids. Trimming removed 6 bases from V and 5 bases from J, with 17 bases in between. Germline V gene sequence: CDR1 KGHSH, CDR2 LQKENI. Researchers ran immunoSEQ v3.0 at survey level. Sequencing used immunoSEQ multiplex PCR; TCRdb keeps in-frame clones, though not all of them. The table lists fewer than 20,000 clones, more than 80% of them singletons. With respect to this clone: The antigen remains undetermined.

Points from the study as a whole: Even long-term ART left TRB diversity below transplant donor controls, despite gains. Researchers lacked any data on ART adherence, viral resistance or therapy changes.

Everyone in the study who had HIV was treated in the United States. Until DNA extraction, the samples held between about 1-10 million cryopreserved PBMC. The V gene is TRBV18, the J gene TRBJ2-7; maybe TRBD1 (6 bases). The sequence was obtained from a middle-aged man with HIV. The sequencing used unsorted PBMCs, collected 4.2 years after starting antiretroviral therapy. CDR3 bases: TGTGCCAGCTCTCCGGAACAGGGTGTCCACGAGCAGTACTTC. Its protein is CASSPEQGVHEQYF.